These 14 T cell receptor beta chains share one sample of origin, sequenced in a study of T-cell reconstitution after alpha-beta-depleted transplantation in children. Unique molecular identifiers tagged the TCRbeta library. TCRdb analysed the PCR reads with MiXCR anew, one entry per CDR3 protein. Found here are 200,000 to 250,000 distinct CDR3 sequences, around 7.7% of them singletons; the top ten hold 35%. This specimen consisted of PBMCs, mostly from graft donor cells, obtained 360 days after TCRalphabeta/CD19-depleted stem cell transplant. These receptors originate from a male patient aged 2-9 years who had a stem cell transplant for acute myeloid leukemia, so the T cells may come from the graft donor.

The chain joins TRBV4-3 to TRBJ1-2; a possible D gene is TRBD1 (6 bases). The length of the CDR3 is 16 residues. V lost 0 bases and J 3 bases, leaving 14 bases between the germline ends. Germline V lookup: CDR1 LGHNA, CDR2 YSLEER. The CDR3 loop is CASSQDFGGRDYGYTF. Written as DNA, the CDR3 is TGCGCCAGCAGCCAAGATTTTGGGGGGCGCGACTATGGCTACACCTTC.

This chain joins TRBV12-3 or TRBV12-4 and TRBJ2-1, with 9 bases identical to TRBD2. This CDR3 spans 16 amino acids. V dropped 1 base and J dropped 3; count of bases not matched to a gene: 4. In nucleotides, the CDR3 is TGTGCCAGCAGTTTAGTAGCGGGAGCTATCTACAATGAGCAGTTCTTC. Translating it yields CASSLVAGAIYNEQFF.

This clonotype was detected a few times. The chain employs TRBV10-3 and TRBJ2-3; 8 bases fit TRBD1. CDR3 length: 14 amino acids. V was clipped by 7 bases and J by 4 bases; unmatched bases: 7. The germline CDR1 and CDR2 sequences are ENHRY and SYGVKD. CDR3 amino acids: CAITVDRVADTQYF. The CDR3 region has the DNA TGTGCCATCACAGTGGACAGGGTCGCAGATACGCAGTATTTT.

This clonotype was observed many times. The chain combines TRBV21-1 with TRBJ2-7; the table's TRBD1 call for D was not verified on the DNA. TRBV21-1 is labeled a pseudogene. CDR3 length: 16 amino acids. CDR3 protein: CASSKGGTDSSYEQYF. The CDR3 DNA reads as TGTGCCAGCAGCAAAGGAGGGACGGATTCCTCCTACGAGCAGTACTTC.

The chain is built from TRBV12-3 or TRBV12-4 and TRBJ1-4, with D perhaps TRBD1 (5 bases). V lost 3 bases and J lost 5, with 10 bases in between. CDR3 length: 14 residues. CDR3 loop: CASSLAQANEKLFF. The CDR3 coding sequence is TGTGCCAGCAGTTTGGCACAGGCAAATGAAAAACTGTTTTTT.

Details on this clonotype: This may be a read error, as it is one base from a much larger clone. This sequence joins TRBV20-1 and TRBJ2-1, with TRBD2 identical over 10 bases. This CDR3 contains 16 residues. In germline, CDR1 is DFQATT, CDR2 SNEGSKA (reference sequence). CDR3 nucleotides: TGCTGTGCTGACGCTAGCGGGAGAACCTACTACAATGAGCAGTTCTTC. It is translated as CCADASGRTYYNEQFF.

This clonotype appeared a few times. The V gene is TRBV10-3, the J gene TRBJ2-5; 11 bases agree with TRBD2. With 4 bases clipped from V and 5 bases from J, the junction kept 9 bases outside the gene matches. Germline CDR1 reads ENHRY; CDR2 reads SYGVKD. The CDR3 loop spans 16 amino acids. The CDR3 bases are TGTGCCATCAGTGGTCTAGCGGGGGGTCGCCAGGAGACCCAGTACTTC. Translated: CAISGLAGGRQETQYF.

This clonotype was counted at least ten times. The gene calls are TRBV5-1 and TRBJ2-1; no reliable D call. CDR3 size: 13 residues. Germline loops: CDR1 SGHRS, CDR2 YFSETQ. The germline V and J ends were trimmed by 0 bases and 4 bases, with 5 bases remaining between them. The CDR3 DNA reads TGCGCCAGCAGCTTGGTAAGGTACAATGAGCAGTTCTTC. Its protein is CASSLVRYNEQFF. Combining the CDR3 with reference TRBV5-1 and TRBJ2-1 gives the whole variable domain KAGVTQTPRYLIKTRGQQVTLSCSPISGHRSVSWYQQTPGQGLQFLFEYFSETQRNKGNFPGRFSGRQFSNSRSEMNVSTLELGDSALYLCASSLVRYNEQFFGPGTRLTVL.

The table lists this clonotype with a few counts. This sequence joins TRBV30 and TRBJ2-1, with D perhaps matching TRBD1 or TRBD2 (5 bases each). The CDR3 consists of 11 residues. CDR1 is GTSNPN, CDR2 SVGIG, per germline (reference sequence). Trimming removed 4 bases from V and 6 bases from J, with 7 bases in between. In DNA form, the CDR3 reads TGTGCCTGGATGGGGGTCAATGAGCAGTTCTTC. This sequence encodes CAWMGVNEQFF.

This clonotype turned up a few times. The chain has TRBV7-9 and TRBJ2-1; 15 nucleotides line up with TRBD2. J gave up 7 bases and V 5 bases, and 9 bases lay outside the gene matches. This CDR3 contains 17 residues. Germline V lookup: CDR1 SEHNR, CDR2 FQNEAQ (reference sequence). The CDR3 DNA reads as TGTGCCAGCAGCCCCGGACTAGCGGGAGGGCCTGTGAATGAGCAGTTCTTC. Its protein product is CASSPGLAGGPVNEQFF.

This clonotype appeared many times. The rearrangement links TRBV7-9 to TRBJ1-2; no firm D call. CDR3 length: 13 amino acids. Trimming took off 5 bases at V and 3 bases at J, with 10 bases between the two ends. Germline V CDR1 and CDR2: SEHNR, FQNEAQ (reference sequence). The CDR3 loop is CASSDRLYYGYTF. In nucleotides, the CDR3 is TGTGCCAGCAGCGACCGACTTTACTATGGCTACACCTTC.

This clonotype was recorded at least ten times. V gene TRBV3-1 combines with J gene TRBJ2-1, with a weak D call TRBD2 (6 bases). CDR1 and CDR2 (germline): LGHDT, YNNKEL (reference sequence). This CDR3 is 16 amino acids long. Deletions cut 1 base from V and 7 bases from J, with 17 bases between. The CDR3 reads CASSQGGDSTGNEQFF. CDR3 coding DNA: TGTGCCAGCAGCCAAGGTGGGGACTCCACGGGGAATGAGCAGTTCTTC.

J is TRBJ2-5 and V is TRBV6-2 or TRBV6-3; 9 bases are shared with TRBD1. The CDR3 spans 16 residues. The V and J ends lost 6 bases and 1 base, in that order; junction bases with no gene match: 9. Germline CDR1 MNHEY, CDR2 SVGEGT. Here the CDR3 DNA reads TGTGCCAGCAGGAGAGGGACAGGGAGTATCCAAGAGACCCAGTACTTC. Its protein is CASRRGTGSIQETQYF.

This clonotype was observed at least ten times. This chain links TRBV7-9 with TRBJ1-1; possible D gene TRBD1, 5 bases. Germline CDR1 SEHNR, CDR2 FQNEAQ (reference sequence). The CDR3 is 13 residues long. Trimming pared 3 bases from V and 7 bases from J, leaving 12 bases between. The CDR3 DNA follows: TGTGCCAGCAGCTTGCAGGGACGGGATGAAGCTTTCTTT. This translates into CASSLQGRDEAFF.